This paragraph reports one T cell receptor beta chain. Its antigen remains unknown. Germline CDR1 reads SGHDT; CDR2 reads YYEEEE. This CDR3 comprises 13 residues. Trimming removed 3 bases at V and 5 bases at J, with 12 bases between. Method: immunoSEQ multiplex PCR; TCRdb's copy keeps in-frame clones and lacks some. The profile shows more than 25,000 clones, 70% to 80% of them singletons. The source of the sample is a study of radiotherapy plus CTLA-4 blockade in lung cancer. Findings and limits, study-wide: Strongest reported response predictors: early blood clone changes and post-radiation interferon-beta.

This specimen consisted of peripheral blood, obtained from a patient treated with radiotherapy plus ipilimumab. The TCR originated in a human donor with non-small cell lung cancer who had stable disease on radiotherapy plus ipilimumab. V is TRBV5-6 and J is TRBJ2-7, with a possible D match to TRBD2 (6 bases). The CDR3 is CASSWGEADEQYV. The CDR3 region has the DNA TGTGCCAGCAGCTGGGGGGAGGCGGACGAGCAGTACGTC.